This TCR beta chain is drawn from a study of blood T cell repertoires in COVID-19. Across the study: Sample material is recorded as cDNA or gDNA derived from T cells, B-cell-depleted T cells, or PBMCs.

As processed by the authors: Nucleated cell counts were estimated from reference gene primer amplification. Generated by immunoSEQ multiplex PCR, the TCRdb table keeps only in-frame clones and is missing some. That table supplies the V and J calls and clone size; D and trimming were determined from the DNA. The repertoire holds fewer than 95,000 clones, with about 93% as singletons. The CDR3 covers 13 residues. The germline V gene encodes CDR1 SGHTA and CDR2 FQGTGA. The V end lost 4 bases, the J end lost 7 bases, and 13 bases lay between the germline ends. J is TRBJ1-2 and V is TRBV7-3, with TRBD1 as a possible D gene (6 bases). Sequenced input: peripheral blood. The sequence was obtained from a woman aged 80 or older with acute or convalescent COVID-19. The CDR3: CASSSDRQGGYTF. The CDR3, as DNA: TGTGCCAGCAGCTCTGACAGGCAGGGTGGCTACACCTTC. The whole variable domain, filled in from reference TRBV7-3 and TRBJ1-2, reads GAGVSQTPSNKVTEKGKYVELRCDPISGHTALYWYRQSLGQGPEFLIYFQGTGAADDSGLPNDRFFAVRPEGSVSTLKIQRTERGDSAVYLCASSSDRQGGYTFGSGTRLTVV.